The entry below describes one TCR beta chain. Its antigen is not known. Per germline, CDR1 MNHNS and CDR2 SASEGT. The CDR3 sequence is 15 residues long. Trimming removed 5 bases from V and 4 bases from J, with 15 bases in between. During its preparation, the TCRbeta library received unique molecular identifiers. A single record per CDR3 protein comes from TCRdb applying MiXCR to the PCR reads. The table has 500,000 to 650,000 distinct CDR3 sequences, roughly 13% seen once; the top ten hold around 2%. These data come from a study of T-cell reconstitution after alpha-beta-depleted transplantation in children. Study-wide findings and caveats: High day-60 TCRbeta diversity in some patients came from surviving recipient T cells and thymic progenitors. The authors attributed T-cell counts and diversity one year after transplant mostly to newly produced T cells. Reported findings indicate that, about two months after transplant, alpha-beta T cells came from several hundred expanded clones, which were derived from non-depleted graft cells.

Sequencing was performed on PBMCs, mostly from graft donor cells, taken 360 days after TCRalphabeta/CD19-depleted stem cell transplant. The receptor was isolated from a male patient under 18 who had a stem cell transplant for acute myeloid leukemia, so the T cells may come from the graft donor. The chain employs TRBV6-1 and TRBJ1-5; maybe TRBD1 (6 bases). DNA for the CDR3: TGTGCCAGCAGTCCGACAGGACTACGGAATCAGCCCCAGCATTTT. Protein sequence: CASSPTGLRNQPQHF.